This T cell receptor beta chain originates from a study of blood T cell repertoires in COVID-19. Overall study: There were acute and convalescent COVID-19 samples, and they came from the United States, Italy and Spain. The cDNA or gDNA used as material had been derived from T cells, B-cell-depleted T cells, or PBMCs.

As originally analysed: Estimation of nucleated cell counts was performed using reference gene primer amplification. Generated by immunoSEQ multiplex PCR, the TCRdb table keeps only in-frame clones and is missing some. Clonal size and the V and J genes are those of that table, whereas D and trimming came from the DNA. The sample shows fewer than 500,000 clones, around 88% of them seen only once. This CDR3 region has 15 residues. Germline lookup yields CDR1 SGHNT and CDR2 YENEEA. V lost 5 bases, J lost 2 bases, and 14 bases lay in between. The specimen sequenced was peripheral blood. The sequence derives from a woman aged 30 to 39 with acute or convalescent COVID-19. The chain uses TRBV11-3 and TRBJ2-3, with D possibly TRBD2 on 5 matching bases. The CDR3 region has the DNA TGTGCCAGCAGCGGGAGCGGAAACGACACAGATACGCAGTATTTT. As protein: CASSGSGNDTDTQYF. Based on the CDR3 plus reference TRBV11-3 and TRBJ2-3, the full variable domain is EAGVVQSPRYKIIEKKQPVAFWCNPISGHNTLYWYLQNLGQGPELLIRYENEEAVDDSQLPKDRFSAERLKGVDSTLKIQPAELGDSAVYLCASSGSGNDTDTQYFGPGTRLTVL.